Included here is one T cell receptor (beta chain) sequence, with context. What this receptor recognizes is not known. Qualities for individual bases were not recorded, and no much larger clone is one base off. Taken from cysteine to phenylalanine, the CDR3 has 12 residues. Only CDR3 DNA remains: 36 bases, in frame from the first base. At the junction V is shortened by 3 bases and J by 6 bases, with 8 bases in between. This entry comes from a study of blood T cells in healthy people across ages (dated by TCRdb to the mid-2010s). Background on the whole study: Template switching captured roughly one uniquely barcoded TCR beta cDNA molecule per two T cells in model experiments. To track age-related changes in TCR beta repertoire diversity, the study relied on deep sequencing normalized with unique cDNA molecular identifiers. Four age groups were formed from the donors: young (average about 17 years), middle-aged (approximately 39), aged (about 62) and long-lived (more than 75). The study analyzed two additional independent replicas of 1 million unique cDNA reads from the same blood draw for two donors, one aged 18 to 29 and one aged 80 or older.

Library preparation employed 5' RACE. Sequencer: Illumina HiSeq 2500. A second PCR of about 7 to 12 cycles was run with a J-beta primer mix and a sample-barcoded 5' primer. A unique molecular identifier was introduced onto each TCR beta cDNA molecule by a template-switch 5' adaptor carrying 12 random nucleotides. At least 2.5 million CDR3-containing paired-end reads were obtained from each sample. First-strand cDNA synthesis was performed from all RNA using the Mint cDNA synthesis kit, with priming by a TRBC-specific oligonucleotide. All cDNA was treated with uracil-DNA glycosylase and then went through a first 18-cycle PCR with the universal primers M1SS and BC2_uni_R. The paper's processing steps were these. Normalization of each sample was performed by random selection of 1 million high-quality reads, each carrying a distinct molecular identifier. Reads sharing molecular identifiers were discarded rather than binned into consensus sequences. MiTCR, set to a Q25 quality threshold and the strictest error-elimination algorithm, was used for CDR3 identification, clonotype clustering and error correction. Lower-bound total TCR beta diversity was estimated with a nonparametric unseen species model using Euler transformation. Clones were called with MiXCR by TCRdb after fastp trimmed the public reads at Q25, and only in-frame beta chains were retained. Under each unique CDR3 protein, matching rows form one entry showing the most common genes and DNA. The V and J calls follow TCRdb's processing rather than the paper's. In all, the sample holds some 850,000 distinct CDR3 sequences, and about a quarter of those were seen once. 3% of the sample comes from the top ten.

Systemically healthy Caucasian individuals from Russia, around 39 in total and aged about 6 to 95 years, were included as donors. Each donor gave ten milliliters of peripheral blood, drawn into EDTA-treated Vacutainer tubes. PBMCs were isolated by Ficoll-Paque density-gradient centrifugation, with at least 6 million obtained per sample. Total RNA was extracted from PBMCs with Trizol reagent, with at least 6 micrograms obtained per sample. Naive CD45RAhigh/CD27high T cell percentages were measured by flow cytometry on a PBMC aliquot from every donor. Broad study findings and their caveats: Because the CMV infection status of the donors was unknown, age-related changes in expanded clonotypes may potentially have been confounded. Observed TCR beta diversity correlated strongly with the percentage of naive T cells measured by flow cytometry. Compared with the aged group, more naive CD4+ T cells, fewer expanded clones and increased TCR diversity were shown by the long-lived group, suggesting age selection. Total diversity estimates from one million sequenced T cells were considered lower bounds and underestimates. Bulk unsorted PBMC profiling prevented conclusive comparison of naive and antigen-experienced compartments. As age increased, observed TCR beta diversity per million T cells dropped in a roughly linear way, and a significant reduction was already evident by age roughly 36.

These sequences were also reported in another study, on T cells of mothers and their children. That second publication adds: Nine systemically healthy Caucasian individuals served as donors, namely three mothers together with their six children. cDNA synthesis used all of the extracted RNA, with roughly 1.5 ug of RNA in each 15 ul reaction. In the second PCR, the M1S primer introduced both the sample barcodes and 2-4 random nucleotides. Over 9.5 million TCR beta CDR3 reads came from each mother, compared with around 3 million reads from each child. In both related and unrelated pairs, thymic selection shapes the output of TCR recombination in a similar way, with inherited differences having only a minor effect. Related mother-child pairs always showed normalized repertoire overlap that was slightly higher than in unrelated mother-child pairs, though the difference was never significant. Persistent microchimeric T cell clones were not detected, at a sensitivity of 95 to 100 clones per million clonotypes. The study used deep NGS to compare TCR beta repertoires of mothers and children, seeking features distinguishing related mother-child pairs from unrelated individuals. Mothers averaged roughly 40 +/- 4 years of age and children averaged roughly 11 +/- 4 years. After adapters were ligated using NEBNext reagents, the libraries underwent 100+100 nt paired-end sequencing on an Illumina HiSeq 2000. To avoid cross-contamination, the mother libraries and the child libraries were prepared a month apart and sequenced in separate runs. Each donor had between about 450,000 and 2,200,000 distinct TCR beta clonotypes identified. Naive TCR beta clonotypes were estimated from low-frequency clonotypes matched to each donor's FACS-determined naive share, without sorting.

This sequence uses TRBV12-3 or TRBV12-4 and TRBJ1-1; no D segment can be confidently identified. This TCR came from a boy between 10 and 17 years old in good health. The sequencing sample was made of blood. The DNA sequence is given as TGTGCCAGCAGTTTTTGGGGTTCTGAAGCTTTCTTT. Its amino acids are CASSFWGSEAFF.